This T cell receptor (beta chain) emerged from a study of PD-1 blockade in classical Hodgkin lymphoma. Notes on this clone: Its antigen is currently unknown.

Study observations and caveats: Healthy donors reportedly exceeded newly diagnosed patients in baseline TCR diversity. CD8+ TCR diversity did not rise significantly by C4D1, unlike CD4+. Later analyses included only patients treated at least 1 year post-ASCT.

Only in-frame clones appear in the TCRdb table, and some are missing; sequencing was by immunoSEQ multiplex PCR. Of roughly 90,000 clones in the sample, roughly 76% were seen once. V was trimmed by 3 bases and J by 4 bases, leaving 16 bases between them. Germline values: CDR1 LNHDA, CDR2 SQIVND (reference sequence). The length of the CDR3 is 15 residues. Every patient was affected by relapse after autologous stem cell transplantation, while exposure to brentuximab vedotin was not uniform. The patients, who had relapsed/refractory classical Hodgkin lymphoma, achieved best responses of complete response, partial response or progressive disease.

The source is a human donor with classical Hodgkin lymphoma. This chain uses TRBV19 with TRBJ2-7, with D hard to call. This specimen consisted of peripheral blood mononuclear cells (PBMCs), obtained before the second cycle of nivolumab. CDR3 coding DNA: TGTGCCAGTAGTATCTCCCCCCTGGCAGCGTACGAGCAGTACTTC. Its translation: CASSISPLAAYEQYF.